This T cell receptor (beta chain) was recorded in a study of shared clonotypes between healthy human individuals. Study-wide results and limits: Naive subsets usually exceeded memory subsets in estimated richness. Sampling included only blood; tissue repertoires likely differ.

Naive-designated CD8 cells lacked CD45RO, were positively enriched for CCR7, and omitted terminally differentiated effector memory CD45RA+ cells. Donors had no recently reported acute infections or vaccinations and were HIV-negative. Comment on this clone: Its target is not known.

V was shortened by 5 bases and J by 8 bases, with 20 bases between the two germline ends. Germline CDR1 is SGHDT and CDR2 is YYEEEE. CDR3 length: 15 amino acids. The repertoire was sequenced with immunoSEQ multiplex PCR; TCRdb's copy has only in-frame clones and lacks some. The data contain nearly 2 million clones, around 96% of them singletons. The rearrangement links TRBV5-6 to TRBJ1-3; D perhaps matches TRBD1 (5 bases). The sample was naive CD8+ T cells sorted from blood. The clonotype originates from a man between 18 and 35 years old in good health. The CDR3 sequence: CASSYDSRVADTIYF. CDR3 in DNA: TGTGCCAGCAGTTATGACAGTAGGGTGGCTGACACCATATATTTT. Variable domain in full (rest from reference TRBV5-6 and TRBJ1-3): DAGVTQSPTHLIKTRGQQVTLRCSPKSGHDTVSWYQQALGQGPQFIFQYYEEEERQRGNFPDRFSGHQFPNYSSELNVNALLLGDSALYLCASSYDSRVADTIYFGEGSWLTVV.